This T cell receptor beta chain was found in a study of identical twins. Broader study findings: The more abundant beta clonotypes in cord blood had fewer insertions, and memory repertoires did not show this.

This clonotype occurred a few times. Its antigen remains unidentified. TCRdb passed the 5' RACE reads through MiXCR, listing each CDR3 protein once. The data show around 250,000 distinct CDR3 sequences, 6.5% seen once. Separately, the same data were catalogued under a study of T cells expressing NK-cell markers.

Sequencing was carried out using CD8+ T cells sorted from blood. This sequence was found in a woman aged 18-35 years in good health.

The CDR3 region has the DNA TGTGCCAGCAGTTTAGCGCCCCGGGCCAGGAGCTACACCTTC. Its protein product is CASSLAPRARSYTF. V usage is TRBV12-3 or TRBV12-4 and J usage is TRBJ1-2, with D hard to call. V was trimmed by 0 bases and J by 9 bases, leaving 14 bases between them. The CDR3 has 14 amino acids.